This record concerns one T cell receptor (beta chain) sequence. V dropped 2 bases and J dropped 6; count of bases not matched to a gene: 5. CDR1 and CDR2 (germline): MRHNA, SNTAGT. This CDR3 has 15 amino acids. This record belongs to a study of cytomegalovirus exposure and HLA in healthy donors. PCR employed 60 Vbeta and 13 Jbeta primers. Some clones are missing from TCRdb's copy, which holds only in-frame ones; the method was immunoSEQ multiplex PCR. The table lists 150,000 to 200,000 clones, about 73% of them singletons, with approximately 3% in the top ten. The clonotype comes from a middle-aged woman in good health and CMV-seronegative. The sample was PBMCs. The chain couples TRBV6-4 to TRBJ2-3, with TRBD2 matching 10 bases. DNA of the CDR3: TGTGCCAGCAGTGACGCTAGCGGGGGTCGGGATACGCAGTATTTT. As protein: CASSDASGGRDTQYF.